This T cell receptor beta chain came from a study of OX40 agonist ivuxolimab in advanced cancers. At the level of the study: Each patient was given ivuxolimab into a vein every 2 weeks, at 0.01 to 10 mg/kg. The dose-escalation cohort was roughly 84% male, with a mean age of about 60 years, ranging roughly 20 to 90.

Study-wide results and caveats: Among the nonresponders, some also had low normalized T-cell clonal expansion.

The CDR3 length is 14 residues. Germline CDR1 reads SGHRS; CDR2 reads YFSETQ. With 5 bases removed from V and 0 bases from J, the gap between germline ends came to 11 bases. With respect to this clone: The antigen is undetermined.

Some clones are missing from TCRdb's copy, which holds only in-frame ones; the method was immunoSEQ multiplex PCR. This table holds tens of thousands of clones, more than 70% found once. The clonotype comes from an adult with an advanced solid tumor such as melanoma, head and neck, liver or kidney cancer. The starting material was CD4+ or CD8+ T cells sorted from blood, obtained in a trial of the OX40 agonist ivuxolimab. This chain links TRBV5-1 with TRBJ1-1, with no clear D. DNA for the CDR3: TGCGCCAGCAGGACGGATGACATGAACACTGAAGCTTTCTTT. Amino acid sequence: CASRTDDMNTEAFF.